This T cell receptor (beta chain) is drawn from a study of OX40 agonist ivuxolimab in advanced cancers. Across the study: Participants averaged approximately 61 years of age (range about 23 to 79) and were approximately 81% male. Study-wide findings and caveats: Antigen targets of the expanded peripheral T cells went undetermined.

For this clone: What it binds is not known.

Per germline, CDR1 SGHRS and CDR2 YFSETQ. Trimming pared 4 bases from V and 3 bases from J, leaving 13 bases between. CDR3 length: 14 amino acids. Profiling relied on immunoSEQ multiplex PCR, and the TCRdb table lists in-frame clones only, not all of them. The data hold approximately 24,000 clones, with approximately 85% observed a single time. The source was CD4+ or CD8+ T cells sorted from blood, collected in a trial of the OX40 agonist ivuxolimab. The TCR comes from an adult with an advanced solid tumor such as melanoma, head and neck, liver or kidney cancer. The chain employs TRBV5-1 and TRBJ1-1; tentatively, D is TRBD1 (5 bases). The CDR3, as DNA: TGCGCCAGCAGCAGGCAGGGTGACGACACTGAAGCTTTCTTT. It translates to CASSRQGDDTEAFF.